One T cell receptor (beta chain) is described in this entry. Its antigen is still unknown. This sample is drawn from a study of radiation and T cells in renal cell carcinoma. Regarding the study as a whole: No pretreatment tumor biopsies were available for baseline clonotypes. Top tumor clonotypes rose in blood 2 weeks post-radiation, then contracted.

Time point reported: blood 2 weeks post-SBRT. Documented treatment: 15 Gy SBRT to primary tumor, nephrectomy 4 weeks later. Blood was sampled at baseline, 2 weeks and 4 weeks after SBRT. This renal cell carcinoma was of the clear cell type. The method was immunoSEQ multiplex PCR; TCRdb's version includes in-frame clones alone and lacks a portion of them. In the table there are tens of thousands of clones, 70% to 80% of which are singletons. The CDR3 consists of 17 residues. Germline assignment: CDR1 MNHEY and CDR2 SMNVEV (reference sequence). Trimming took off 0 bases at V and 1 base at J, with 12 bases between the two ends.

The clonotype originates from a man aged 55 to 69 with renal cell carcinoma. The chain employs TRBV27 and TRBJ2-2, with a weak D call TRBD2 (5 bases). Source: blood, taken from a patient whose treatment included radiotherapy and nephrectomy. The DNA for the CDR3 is TGTGCCAGCAGTTTATCTCGGGGTGGCCTGAACACCGGGGAGCTGTTTTTT. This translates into CASSLSRGGLNTGELFF.